The 13 T cell receptor beta chains below come from one sample, sequenced in a study of blood T cell repertoires in COVID-19. The repertoire was sequenced with immunoSEQ multiplex PCR; TCRdb's copy has only in-frame clones and lacks some. The data show 150,000 to 200,000 clones, about 80% seen once. Sequenced input: peripheral blood. The receptors were sampled from a woman older than 75 with acute or convalescent COVID-19.

This clone was seen a handful of times. The chain uses TRBV7-2 and TRBJ1-1; the D gene is possibly TRBD1 (5 bases). Germline V lookup: CDR1 SGHTA, CDR2 FQGNSA. CDR3 length: 16 amino acids. V lost 5 bases and J lost 3, with 19 bases in between. For the CDR3, the DNA is TGTGCCAGCAGCCCTTCAAGCAGGGAAAGGTACACTGAAGCTTTCTTT. Its protein is CASSPSSRERYTEAFF.

This chain links TRBV29-1 with TRBJ2-7, with D perhaps matching TRBD1 (6 bases). The CDR3 contains 13 residues. The V and J ends lost 5 bases and 1 base respectively, with 12 bases between them. Germline CDR1 and CDR2: SQVTM and ANQGSEA. CDR3 sequence: CSVLTGHSYEQYF. DNA for the CDR3: TGCAGCGTTCTGACGGGACATTCCTACGAGCAGTACTTC.

CDR3 residues: CASSFTGRTEAFF. The CDR3 region has the DNA TGTGCCAGCAGCTTTACAGGGCGAACTGAAGCTTTCTTT. This chain uses TRBV7-9 with TRBJ1-1; a possible D gene is TRBD1 (6 bases). Germline V gene lookup returns CDR1 SEHNR and CDR2 FQNEAQ (reference sequence). The CDR3 is 13 amino acids. V was pared by 3 bases and J by 5 bases, with 10 bases between.

The chain recombines TRBV2 with TRBJ1-6; 9 nucleotides align to TRBD1. Per the germline V gene, CDR1 is SNHLY and CDR2 is FYNNEI. The CDR3 length is 14 residues. The junction had 4 bases not matched to a gene; V was cut back by 5 bases and J by 8 bases. CDR3 in DNA: TGTGCCAGCAGTAGTGACAGGGGGTATTCACCCCTCCACTTT. Translated: CASSSDRGYSPLHF.

J is TRBJ2-3 and V is TRBV27; TRBD2 aligns across 8 bases. The CDR3 covers 15 residues. J lost 11 bases, V lost 0 bases, and 10 bases had no gene match. Germline CDR1 and CDR2: MNHEY and SMNVEV (reference sequence). The CDR3 spells CASSLSSGSGYMQYF. CDR3 bases: TGTGCCAGCAGTTTATCGAGCGGGAGTGGCTATATGCAGTATTTT.

The V call is TRBV7-2, the J call TRBJ1-2; 7 bases are a match to TRBD1. Per germline, CDR1 SGHTA and CDR2 FQGNSA. The CDR3 length is 16 residues. With 1 base clipped from V and 7 bases from J, the junction kept 12 bases outside the gene matches. Written as DNA, the CDR3 is TGTGCCAGCAGCTTAGAAGCGTTAGGGACAGCATCTGGCTACACCTTC. Its protein is CASSLEALGTASGYTF.

The chain links TRBV7-9 to TRBJ1-2; 9 bases line up with TRBD1. Germline trimming cut 5 bases from V and 4 bases from J; bases unmatched to any gene: 2. Germline loops: CDR1 SEHNR, CDR2 FQNEAQ (reference sequence). The CDR3 covers 13 residues. The CDR3 region is CASSTGGAYGYTF. CDR3 DNA: TGTGCCAGCAGCACAGGGGGCGCCTATGGCTACACCTTC.

There are a few counts of this clone. The chain joins TRBV7-9 to TRBJ1-1; tentative D call: TRBD1 (6 bases). V was clipped by 5 bases and J by 0 bases, with 7 bases between them. This CDR3 is built from 13 residues. Looked up from germline, CDR1 is SEHNR and CDR2 is FQNEAQ (reference sequence). The CDR3 protein is CASSGTLNTEAFF. Here the CDR3 DNA reads TGTGCCAGCAGCGGGACATTGAACACTGAAGCTTTCTTT.

The rearrangement joins TRBV30 to TRBJ1-1, with TRBD1 matching over 10 bases. Trimming removed 4 bases from V and 0 bases from J; junction bases left unmatched: 5. This CDR3 region has 15 residues. In germline, CDR1 is GTSNPN, CDR2 SVGIG (reference sequence). CDR3 coding DNA: TGTGCCTGGAAAAGGGGGACAGGGGTGAACACTGAAGCTTTCTTT. It is translated as CAWKRGTGVNTEAFF.

The gene calls are TRBV7-9 and TRBJ2-1; 7 bases match TRBD2. The CDR3 contains 14 residues. Germline trimming cut 3 bases from V and 9 bases from J; bases unmatched to any gene: 8. Germline-derived CDR1 and CDR2 are SEHNR and FQNEAQ (reference sequence). CDR3 in DNA: TGTGCCAGCAGCTTGCGGCGGGAGAGCAGTGAGCAGTTCTTC. Its protein product is CASSLRRESSEQFF.

J is TRBJ1-4 and V is TRBV2; the D gene is possibly TRBD1 (6 bases). This CDR3 contains 15 residues. Germline-derived CDR1 and CDR2 are SNHLY and FYNNEI. V lost 6 bases, J lost 2 bases, and 13 bases lay in between. CDR3 residues: CASRADRSTNEKLFF. The CDR3 region has the DNA TGTGCCAGCAGAGCGGACAGAAGCACTAATGAAAAACTGTTTTTT.

Here the CDR3 DNA reads TGTGCCAGCAGTGCAGGGAACGAGCAGTTCTTC. It codes for CASSAGNEQFF. The V call is TRBV2, the J call TRBJ2-1; possible D gene TRBD1, 5 bases. V shed 4 bases and J shed 10 bases, with 8 bases lying between them. The CDR3 covers 11 residues. Germline CDR1 and CDR2: SNHLY and FYNNEI.

The chain combines TRBV27 with TRBJ1-5; 7 bases line up with TRBD1. Germline assignment: CDR1 MNHEY and CDR2 SMNVEV (reference sequence). The CDR3 spans 15 residues. The J segment lost 2 bases and the V segment lost 6 bases, leaving 7 bases of the junction unmatched. CDR3 residues: CASRSGGLGNQPQHF. Written as DNA, the CDR3 is TGTGCCAGCAGATCAGGGGGGCTTGGCAATCAGCCCCAGCATTTT.